This T cell receptor beta chain was observed in a study of blood T cell repertoires in COVID-19 (dated by TCRdb to the early 2020s). With respect to the entire study: Collaborator samples came from the United States, Italy and Spain and covered acute and convalescent phases of COVID-19. A de-identified subject ID, COVID-19 status, age in years and sex were almost always included in the sample metadata. The material from the prospective study consisted of cDNA or gDNA derived from T cells, B-cell-depleted T cells, or PBMCs. Samples came from the ongoing ImmuneRACE study (first 160 participants) plus 1,254 subjects from 6 global collaborators. The dataset comprised deeply sampled blood TCRbeta repertoires from subjects exposed to, actively infected with, or recovered from COVID-19. A freely available public database, intended as a resource for researchers studying the immune response to SARS-CoV-2, is where the repertoires were released. Where available, HLA class I and class II types were taken from metadata supplied by the sample provider and were not determined by assay-based typing. The paper as a whole reports these results and caveats: How much clinical and demographic metadata was included differed by source and by participant, and the metadata was provided uncurated.

Each collaborating institution followed its own protocols to collect whole blood in K2EDTA tubes. For TCRbeta analysis, collaborator samples were shipped as frozen whole blood, as isolated PBMCs, or as DNA extracted from either sample type. V is pared back by 6 bases and J by 2 bases, with 6 bases lying between the germline termini. For CDR1 and CDR2, the germline V gene (reference sequence) lists DFQATT and SNEGSKA. The CDR3 runs 11 residues from the cysteine to the phenylalanine. Only CDR3 DNA is held: 33 bases, read in frame from base 1. The immunoSEQ Assay, a bias-controlled multiplex PCR, was used to amplify TCRbeta CDR3 regions from genomic DNA. As for the original processing: Nucleated cell counts per sample were estimated from amplification of reference gene primers within the assay. To quantify the absolute abundance of each unique TCRbeta CDR3 rearrangement, sequence reads were collapsed and filtered. For each sample, productive Simpson clonality was calculated as the square root of Simpson's diversity index across productive rearrangements. The table was pulled from immuneACCESS by TCRdb, which kept in-frame rearrangements only. Such tables lose some clones; where checked, under half of the loss comes from unresolved V genes, and the rest has no known cause. Clone size and the V and J calls come from that table; the DNA yielded D and trimming. The sample yields approximately 150,000 clones; around 80% were counted once. Around 16% of the sample comes from the top ten.

Comment on this clone: What this receptor recognizes is not known. Within one base of it there is no much larger clone, and no base qualities were kept.

Sequenced material: peripheral blood. This TCR was sampled from a man between 50 and 59 years old with acute or convalescent COVID-19. The chain was built from TRBV20-1 and TRBJ2-3; the D gene identity is not certain. The DNA is TGCAGTGCCATTGTCACAGATACGCAGTATTTT. Translated, this is CSAIVTDTQYF.